What follows is one T cell receptor (beta chain) and its context. The target antigen is unknown. After constant-region reverse-primer amplification, full-length variable regions underwent semi-nested PCR with Nested Universal Primer A. In TCRdb, the 5' RACE reads were re-called with MiXCR into one record per CDR3 protein. The sample shows 8,500 to 9,500 distinct CDR3 sequences, about three fifths of them seen only once. Study-wide findings and caveats: Tumor memory CD4+ T cell TCR gene usage was found to cluster with blood and lymph node memory CD4+ cells and with lymph node naive CD4+ cells. Larger-cohort validation covered only one TCR beta V-J rearrangement.

The TCR was taken from a female donor with breast cancer. The sequencing sample was made of tumor-infiltrating memory CD4+ T cells sorted from the breast tumor. Subset indicated: memory CD4+ T cells, CD4+CD45RO+CD25-.

The CDR3 region is CSASKYEQYF. CDR3 in DNA: TGCAGTGCTTCAAAATACGAGCAGTACTTC. This rearrangement joins TRBV20-1 to TRBJ2-7; D is uncertain. Deletions cut 5 bases from V and 4 bases from J, with 6 bases between. The CDR3 runs to 10 residues. Germline V gene lookup returns CDR1 DFQATT and CDR2 SNEGSKA (reference sequence).